The 8 T cell receptor beta chains below come from one sample, sequenced in a study of T cell responses to AZD1222 COVID-19 vaccine. The assay was immunoSEQ multiplex PCR, and TCRdb's table has in-frame clones only and misses some. In the table there are around 200,000 clones, 90% to 95% of which are singletons. Sequences were derived from peripheral blood, sampled 28 days after the second AZD1222 dose. These receptors originate from an adult who received the AZD1222 COVID-19 vaccine.

For this clone: Other DNA sequences in the sample encode the same CDR3. The chain combines TRBV6-6 with TRBJ1-1; no reliable D call. Trimming pared 4 bases from V and 1 base from J, leaving 7 bases between. In germline, CDR1 is MNHNY, CDR2 SVGAGI (reference sequence). The CDR3 consists of 13 residues. The CDR3 loop is CASSSVENTEAFF. For the CDR3, the DNA is TGTGCCAGCAGTTCGGTAGAGAACACTGAAGCTTTCTTT.

This clone was picked up one time. This sequence joins TRBV2 and TRBJ1-1; possibly TRBD1 for D (5 bases). The V gene lost 7 bases and the J gene lost 2 bases, with 11 bases spanning the gap. The germline V gene encodes CDR1 SNHLY and CDR2 FYNNEI. The CDR3 extends over 13 amino acids. The CDR3 DNA follows: TGTGCCAGCAAGGGCGGGACCAACACTGAAGCTTTCTTT. Protein product: CASKGGTNTEAFF.

V and J are TRBV21-1 and TRBJ1-5; the table's D gene call, TRBD1, was not cross checked with the DNA. TRBV21-1 is designated a pseudogene. The CDR3 is 16 residues long. CDR3 bases: TGTGCCAGCAGCAGGCCCAAGACAGGGAAGAAGCAGCCCCAGCATTTT. It encodes CASSRPKTGKKQPQHF.

This clone was counted only a few times. The chain couples TRBV29-1 to TRBJ1-2; D not resolved. Germline V lookup: CDR1 SQVTM, CDR2 ANQGSEA. The CDR3 has 11 amino acids. The V and J ends lost 1 base and 10 bases respectively, with 10 bases between them. CDR3 sequence: CSVEVGRTYTF. In DNA, the CDR3 is TGCAGCGTTGAAGTAGGCCGGACCTACACCTTC. The variable domain in full, completed from reference TRBV29-1 and TRBJ1-2, reads SAVISQKPSRDICQRGTSLTIQCQVDSQVTMMFWYRQQPGQSLTLIATANQGSEATYESGFVIDKFPISRPNLTFSTLTVSNMSPEDSSIYLCSVEVGRTYTFGSGTRLTVV.

The chain's CDR3 is CASNDGGALETQYF. The CDR3 DNA sequence: TGTGCCAGCAATGACGGGGGGGCCTTAGAGACCCAGTACTTC. The rearrangement joins TRBV28 to TRBJ2-5, with 8 bases that match TRBD2. CDR3 length: 14 residues. V lost 7 bases, J lost 4 bases, and 8 bases stayed unmatched. Germline V gene lookup returns CDR1 MDHEN and CDR2 SYDVKM.

The gene calls are TRBV29-1 and TRBJ2-4, with D perhaps assigned TRBD1 or TRBD2 (6 bases each). The CDR3 spans 13 residues. Trimming stripped 6 bases from V and 2 bases from J, with 11 bases between. CDR1 and CDR2 (germline): SQVTM, ANQGSEA. CDR3 sequence reads: CSVGGTTKNIQYF. CDR3 DNA sequence: TGCAGCGTAGGGGGGACAACCAAAAACATTCAGTACTTC.

This clone came up a few times. The chain has TRBV7-2 and TRBJ1-2, with D hard to call. Trimming removed 5 bases from V and 0 bases from J, with 7 bases in between. Per the germline V gene, CDR1 is SGHTA and CDR2 is FQGNSA. CDR3 length: 13 amino acids. The CDR3 coding sequence is TGTGCCAGCAGCGACAAAACTAACTATGGCTACACCTTC. Translated, it gives CASSDKTNYGYTF.

V and J are TRBV6-5 and TRBJ1-1; no reliable D call. CDR1 is MNHEY and CDR2 is SVGAGI in the germline V gene. With 2 bases removed from V and 6 bases from J, the gap between germline ends came to 16 bases. The CDR3 runs 15 residues. The CDR3 protein is CASSYQPDGSSEAFF. The CDR3 nucleotides are TGTGCCAGCAGTTACCAACCGGATGGAAGCTCTGAAGCTTTCTTT.